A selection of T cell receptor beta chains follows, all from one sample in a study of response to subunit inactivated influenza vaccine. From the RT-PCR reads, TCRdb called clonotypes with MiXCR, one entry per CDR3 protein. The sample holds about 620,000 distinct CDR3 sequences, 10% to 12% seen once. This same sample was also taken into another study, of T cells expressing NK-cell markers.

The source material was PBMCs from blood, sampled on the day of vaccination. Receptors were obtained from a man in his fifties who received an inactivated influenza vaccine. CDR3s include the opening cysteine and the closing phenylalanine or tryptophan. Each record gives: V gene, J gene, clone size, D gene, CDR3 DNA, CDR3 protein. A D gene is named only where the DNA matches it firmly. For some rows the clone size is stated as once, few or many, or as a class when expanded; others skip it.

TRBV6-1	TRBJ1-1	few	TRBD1	TGTGCCACCCATTTAACCGGGACAGCGAGCGAAGCTTTCTTT	CATHLTGTASEAFF
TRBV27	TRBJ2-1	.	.	TGTGCCAGCAGTTTGGCGGGGCGTGCTGAGCAGTTCTTC	CASSLAGRAEQFF
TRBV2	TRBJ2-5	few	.	TGTGCCAGCAAGGGGACCCAAGAGACCCAGTACTTC	CASKGTQETQYF
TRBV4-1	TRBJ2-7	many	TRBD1	TGCGCCAGCAGCCATGAACGGGGGACGGGACAGGCTTCCTACGAGCAGTACTTC	CASSHERGTGQASYEQYF
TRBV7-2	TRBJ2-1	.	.	TGTGCCAGCACCGAAGGGGCTAGCGTCTACAATGAGCAGTTCTTC	CASTEGASVYNEQFF
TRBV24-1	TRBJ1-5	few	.	TGTGCCACCAGTGAGTCGGGGGGCAATCAGCCCCAGCATTTT	CATSESGGNQPQHF
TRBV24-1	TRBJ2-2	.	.	TGTGCCACCAGTGATCCGGGGGCAGGGGTCGATACCGGGGAGCTGTTTTTT	CATSDPGAGVDTGELFF
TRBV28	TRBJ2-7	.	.	TGTGCCAGCAGTACACTGGCTCTGTACGAGCAGTACTTC	CASSTLALYEQYF
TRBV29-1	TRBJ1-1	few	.	TGCAGCGTTGTGGGGAACACTGAAGCTTTCTTT	CSVVGNTEAFF
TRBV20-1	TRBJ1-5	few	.	TGCAGTGCTAGGCCCCCAGGGCGACAGCCCCAGCATTTT	CSARPPGRQPQHF
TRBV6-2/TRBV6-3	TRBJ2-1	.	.	TGTGCCAGCAGTTACTCGACGGGTTCCTACAATGAGCAGTTCTTC	CASSYSTGSYNEQFF
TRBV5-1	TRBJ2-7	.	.	TGCGCCAGCAGCAGTAACAGGGTATCCTACGAGCAGTACTTC	CASSSNRVSYEQYF
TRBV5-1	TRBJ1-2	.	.	TGCGCCAGCAGCTTGGATCCAGGGCCCTCGCCCTATGGCTACACCTTC	CASSLDPGPSPYGYTF
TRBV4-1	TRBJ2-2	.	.	TGCGCCAGCAGCCAACATAAAGGACAGCCGAACACCGGGGAGCTGTTTTTT	CASSQHKGQPNTGELFF
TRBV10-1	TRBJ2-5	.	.	TGCGCCAGCAGTGCTCTAGATGGGGAGACCCAGTACTTC	CASSALDGETQYF
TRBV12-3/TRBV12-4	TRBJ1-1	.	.	TGTGCCAGCACCACCCAGAACCCGAACACTGAAGCTTTCTTT	CASTTQNPNTEAFF
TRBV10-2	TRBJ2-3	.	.	TGCGCCAGCACGGAGGGGTTAGGAGATACGCAGTATTTT	CASTEGLGDTQYF
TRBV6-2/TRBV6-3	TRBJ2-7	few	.	TGTGCCAGCAGTGACAGTTACTCCTACGAGCAGTACTTC	CASSDSYSYEQYF
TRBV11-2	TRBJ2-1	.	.	TGTGCCAGCAGCTTAAGTCAACTCAATGAGCAGTTCTTC	CASSLSQLNEQFF
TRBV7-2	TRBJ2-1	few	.	TGTGCCAGCAGCTCCCAGGCGGGTGAGCAGTTCTTC	CASSSQAGEQFF
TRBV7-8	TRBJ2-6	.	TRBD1	TGTGCCAGCAACTTAGTTGGTACAGGGGGGTGGTCTGGGGCCAACGTCCTGACTTTC	CASNLVGTGGWSGANVLTF
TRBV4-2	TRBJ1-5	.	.	TGTGCCAGCAGCCAAGACAACAGGGCCAGTCAGCCCCAGCATTTT	CASSQDNRASQPQHF
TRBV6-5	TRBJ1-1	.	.	TGTGCCAGCAGTTACTCAATGAGATCGGAAGCTTTCTTT	CASSYSMRSEAFF
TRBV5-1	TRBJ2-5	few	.	TGCGCCAGCAGCTTGGAGTGGGGACACCCAGTACAAGAGACCCAGTACTTC	CASSLEWGHPVQETQYF
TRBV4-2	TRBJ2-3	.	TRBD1	TGTGCCAGCAATGGGGACAGCGGCACAGATACGCAGTATTTT	CASNGDSGTDTQYF
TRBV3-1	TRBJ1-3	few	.	TGTGCCAGCAGCCAACCCCTCCGCTCTGGAAACACCATATATTTT	CASSQPLRSGNTIYF
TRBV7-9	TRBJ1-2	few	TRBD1	TGTGCCAGCAGCTCTTCCTCGGGACAGGGGCACTATGGCTACACCTTC	CASSSSSGQGHYGYTF
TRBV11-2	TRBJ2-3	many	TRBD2	TGTGCCAGCAGCTTGGGGTACATGGGACTAGCGGTCACAGATACGCAGTATTTT	CASSLGYMGLAVTDTQYF
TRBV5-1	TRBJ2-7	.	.	TGCGCCAGCAGCTTGGCCGGCGGGGGCGGGGGCCACGAGCAGTACTTC	CASSLAGGGGGHEQYF
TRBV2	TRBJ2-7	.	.	TGTGCCAGCAGTTTTAGCGGACCCCGGGACAAAGCCTACGAGCAGTACTTC	CASSFSGPRDKAYEQYF
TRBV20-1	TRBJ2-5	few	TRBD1	TGCAGTGCTACGTCCGGGACAGTGGGGCAAGAGACCCAGTACTTC	CSATSGTVGQETQYF
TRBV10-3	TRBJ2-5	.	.	TGTGCCATCAGTGATCTCGAGGGCCGGGAGACCCAGTACTTC	CAISDLEGRETQYF
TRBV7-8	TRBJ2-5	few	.	TGTGCCAGCAGCTCTAGGTTGACACAAGAGACCCAGTACTTC	CASSSRLTQETQYF
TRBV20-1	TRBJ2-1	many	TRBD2	TGCAGTGTTAAACCGGGACTAGCGATCGCGAATGAGCAGTTCTTC	CSVKPGLAIANEQFF
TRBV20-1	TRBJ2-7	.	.	TGCAGTGCCCGTAGTGGTACGGCCTTCGAGCAGTACTTC	CSARSGTAFEQYF
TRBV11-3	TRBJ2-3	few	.	TGTGCCAGCAGCTTAGGTCTAAGCGGGCCCGGAGATACGCAGTATTTT	CASSLGLSGPGDTQYF
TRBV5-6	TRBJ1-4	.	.	TGTGCCAGCAGCTTGCCCGACTCAACTAATGAAAAACTGTTTTTT	CASSLPDSTNEKLFF
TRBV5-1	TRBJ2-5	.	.	TGCGCCAGCAGCTTGGCCGTAGGCCAAGAGACCCAGTACTTC	CASSLAVGQETQYF
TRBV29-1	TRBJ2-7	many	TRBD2	TGCAGCGTTGAGGCTGGGACTAGCGGGAGTAGGTACGAGCAGTACTTC	CSVEAGTSGSRYEQYF
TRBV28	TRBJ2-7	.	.	TGTGCCAGCAGTTTGATGCGAAGGAGGGGTATCGACGAGCAGTACTTC	CASSLMRRRGIDEQYF
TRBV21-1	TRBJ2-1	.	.	TGTGCCAGCAGCTTATGCGGGACTAGCGGGTTTAATGAGCAGTTCTTC	CASSLCGTSGFNEQFF
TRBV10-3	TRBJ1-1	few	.	TGTGCCATCAGTGAGCGGGGAGAGGGGGGGACTGAAGCTTTCTTT	CAISERGEGGTEAFF
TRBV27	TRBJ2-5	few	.	TGTGCCAGCAGTCACCAGACAGTCCAGTTCGCCCCAAACAACCAGTACTTC	CASSHQTVQFAPNNQYF
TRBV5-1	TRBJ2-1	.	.	TGCGCCAGCAGCTTGGAAGGGGCCCGTGGCTACAATGAGCAGTTCTTC	CASSLEGARGYNEQFF
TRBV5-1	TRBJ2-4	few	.	TGCGCCAGCAGCTTGGAACCCGGTGGGGCCAAAAACATTCAGTACTTC	CASSLEPGGAKNIQYF
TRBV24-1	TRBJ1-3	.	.	TGTGCCACCAGTGCCGGAGCTGGAAACACCATATATTTT	CATSAGAGNTIYF
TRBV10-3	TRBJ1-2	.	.	TGTGCCATCAGTGAGTACCAGACAGCCGTGTTGGGTGGCTACACCTTC	CAISEYQTAVLGGYTF
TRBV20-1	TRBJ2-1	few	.	TGCAGTGCTAGACCCTACAGAAGCGGACCGACTTCCTACAATGAGCAGTTCTTC	CSARPYRSGPTSYNEQFF
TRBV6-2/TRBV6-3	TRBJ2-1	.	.	TGTGCCAGCAGTTACGGGGCAGGATGGAATGAGCAGTTCTTC	CASSYGAGWNEQFF
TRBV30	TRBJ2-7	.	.	TGTGCCTGGACAGGGATGTCCTACGAGCAGTACTTC	CAWTGMSYEQYF